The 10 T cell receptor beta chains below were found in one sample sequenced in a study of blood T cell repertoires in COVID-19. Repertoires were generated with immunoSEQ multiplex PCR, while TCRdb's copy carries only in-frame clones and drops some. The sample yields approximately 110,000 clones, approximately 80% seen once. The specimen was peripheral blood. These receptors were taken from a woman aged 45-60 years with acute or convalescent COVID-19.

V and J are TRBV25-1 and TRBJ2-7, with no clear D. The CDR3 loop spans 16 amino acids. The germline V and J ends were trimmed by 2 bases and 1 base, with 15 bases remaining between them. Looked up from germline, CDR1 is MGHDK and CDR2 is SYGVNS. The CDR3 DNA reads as TGTGCCAGCAGTGAAGCAGGATACGGTCGATCCTACGAGCAGTACTTC. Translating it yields CASSEAGYGRSYEQYF.

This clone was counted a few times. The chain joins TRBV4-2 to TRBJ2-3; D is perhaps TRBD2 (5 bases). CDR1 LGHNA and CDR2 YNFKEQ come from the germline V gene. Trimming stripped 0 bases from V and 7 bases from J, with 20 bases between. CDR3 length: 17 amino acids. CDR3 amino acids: CASSQDWTSPQQNTQYF. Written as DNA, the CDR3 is TGTGCCAGCAGCCAAGATTGGACTTCGCCCCAGCAAAATACGCAGTATTTT.

CDR3 coding DNA: TGTGCCATCAAGGCGGACAGCCTACCGAATGGCTACACCTTC. It encodes CAIKADSLPNGYTF. This chain links TRBV10-3 with TRBJ1-2; a possible D gene is TRBD1 (6 bases). Trimming removed 7 bases from V and 6 bases from J, with 18 bases in between. The CDR3 extends over 14 amino acids. Looked up from germline, CDR1 is ENHRY and CDR2 is SYGVKD.

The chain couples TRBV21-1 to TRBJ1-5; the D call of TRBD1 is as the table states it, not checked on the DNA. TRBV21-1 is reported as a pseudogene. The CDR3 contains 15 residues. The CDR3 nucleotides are TGTGCCAGCAGCAAGAAGACAGGGCAGAACCAGCCCCAGCATTTT. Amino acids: CASSKKTGQNQPQHF.

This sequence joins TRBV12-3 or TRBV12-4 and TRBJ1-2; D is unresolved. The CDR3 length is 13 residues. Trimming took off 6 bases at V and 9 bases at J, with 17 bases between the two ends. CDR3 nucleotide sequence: TGTGCCAGCAGCCTTCCCCCCCGGGTTAGCTACACCTTC. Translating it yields CASSLPPRVSYTF.

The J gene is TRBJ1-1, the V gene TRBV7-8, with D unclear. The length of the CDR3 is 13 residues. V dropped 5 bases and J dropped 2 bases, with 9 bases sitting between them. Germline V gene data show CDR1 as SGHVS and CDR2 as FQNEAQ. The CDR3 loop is CASSPQLNTEAFF. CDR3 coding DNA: TGTGCCAGCAGCCCTCAACTAAACACTGAAGCTTTCTTT. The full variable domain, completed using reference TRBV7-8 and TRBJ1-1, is GAGVSQSPRYKVAKRGQDVALRCDPISGHVSLFWYQQALGQGPEFLTYFQNEAQLDKSGLPSDRFFAERPEGSVSTLKIQRTQQEDSAVYLCASSPQLNTEAFFGQGTRLTVV.

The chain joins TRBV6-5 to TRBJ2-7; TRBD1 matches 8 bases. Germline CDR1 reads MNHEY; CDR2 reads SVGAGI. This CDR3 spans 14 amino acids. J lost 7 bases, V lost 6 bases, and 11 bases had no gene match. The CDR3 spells CASSAGQGRWEQYF. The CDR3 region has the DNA TGTGCCAGCAGCGCCGGACAGGGTCGGTGGGAGCAGTACTTC.

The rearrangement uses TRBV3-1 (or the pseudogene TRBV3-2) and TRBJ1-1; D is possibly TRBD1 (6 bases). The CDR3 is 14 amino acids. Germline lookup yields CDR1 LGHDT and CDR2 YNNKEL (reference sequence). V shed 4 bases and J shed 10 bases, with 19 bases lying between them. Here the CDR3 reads CASSPLVGGARAFF. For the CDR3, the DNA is TGTGCCAGCAGCCCGCTAGTGGGGGGGGCGAGAGCTTTCTTT.

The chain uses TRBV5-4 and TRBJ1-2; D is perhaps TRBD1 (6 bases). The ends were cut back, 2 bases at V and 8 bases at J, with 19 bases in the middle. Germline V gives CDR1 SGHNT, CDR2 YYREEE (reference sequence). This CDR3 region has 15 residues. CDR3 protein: CASSLARAQGRGYTF. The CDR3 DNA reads TGTGCCAGCAGCTTAGCAAGGGCACAGGGTCGGGGCTACACCTTC.

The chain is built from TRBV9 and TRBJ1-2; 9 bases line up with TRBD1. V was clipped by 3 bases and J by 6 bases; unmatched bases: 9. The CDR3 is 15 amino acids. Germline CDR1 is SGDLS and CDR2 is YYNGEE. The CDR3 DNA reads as TGTGCCAGCAGCGCCCCAGGGACAGGGTCGAATGGCTACACCTTC. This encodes CASSAPGTGSNGYTF.